The 10 T cell receptor beta chains below were found in one sample sequenced in a study of early T cells in non-severe SARS-CoV-2 infection. One entry per CDR3 protein results from TCRdb running MiXCR on the 5' RACE reads. Here the sample spans about 63,000 distinct CDR3 sequences, under 15% being singletons. Sequenced input: whole blood. The receptors derive from an adult who was a healthcare worker with PCR-confirmed SARS-CoV-2 infection or an uninfected control (not recorded which).

This clonotype was seen at least ten times. CDR3 protein: CASSSTREKYRPQHF. CDR3 coding DNA: TGTGCCAGCAGCAGCACGAGGGAGAAGTATAGGCCCCAGCATTTT. The J gene is TRBJ1-5, the V gene TRBV12-3 or TRBV12-4, with D uncertain. The CDR3 is made up of 15 amino acids. Trimming shortened V by 6 bases and J by 9 bases, and 21 bases separated the two germline ends.

The J gene is TRBJ1-2, the V gene TRBV3-1; a weak D match, TRBD1 (5 bases). The V gene's germline CDR1 is LGHDT and CDR2 YNNKEL (reference sequence). Trimming took off 5 bases at V and 4 bases at J, with 11 bases between the two ends. The CDR3 sequence is 13 residues long. The CDR3 sequence: CASSDGTAYGYTF. The DNA for the CDR3 is TGTGCCAGCAGCGACGGGACTGCCTATGGCTACACCTTC.

This clonotype was found a few times. This chain connects TRBV6-2 or TRBV6-3 to TRBJ1-1; D might be TRBD1 (6 bases). Germline loops: CDR1 MNHEY, CDR2 SVGEGT. This CDR3 contains 13 residues. Trimming took 5 bases from V and 6 from J, leaving 13 bases between them. The CDR3 DNA is TGTGCCAGCAGTCGGAGGGGGGTCGCTGAAGCTTTCTTT. The encoded protein is CASSRRGVAEAFF.

This clonotype showed up many times. The J gene is TRBJ2-5, the V gene TRBV24-1; TRBD1 aligns across 11 bases. This CDR3 is 16 amino acids long. Trimming cost V 3 bases and J 4 bases; bases outside gene matches: 6. From germline, CDR1 is KGHDR and CDR2 SFDVKD. CDR3 coding DNA: TGTGCCACCAGTGATCCCTCCGGACAGGGGGCAGAGACCCAGTACTTC. Protein product: CATSDPSGQGAETQYF.

This clonotype has a handful of counts. This chain connects TRBV5-5 to TRBJ1-2; unclear D gene. Germline V gives CDR1 SGHKS, CDR2 YYEKEE (reference sequence). V dropped 4 bases and J dropped 8 bases, with 12 bases sitting between them. The CDR3 has 12 amino acids. The CDR3 loop reads CASSIPGGGYTF. CDR3 bases: TGTGCCAGCAGCATTCCCGGTGGAGGCTACACCTTC.

This clonotype was seen many times. The V call is TRBV9, the J call TRBJ2-1; D is perhaps TRBD2 (6 bases). The CDR3 contains 14 residues. From germline, CDR1 is SGDLS and CDR2 YYNGEE. Trimming stripped 2 bases from V and 6 bases from J, with 12 bases between. The CDR3 protein is CASSVRTNPNEQFF. The CDR3 coding sequence is TGTGCCAGCAGCGTCCGGACTAACCCCAATGAGCAGTTCTTC.

Remarks on this clonotype: This may come from a read error, since a much larger clone is one base off. The chain joins TRBV14 to TRBJ2-7; TRBD2 matches 8 bases. The V gene's germline CDR1 is SGHDN and CDR2 FVKESK. This CDR3 region has 15 residues. The DNA for the CDR3 is TGTGCCAACAGCCAAGGAAGCGGGGGCACCTACGAGCAGTACTTC. The encoded protein is CANSQGSGGTYEQYF.

A note on this clonotype: One base away lies a much larger clone, so this may be a sequencing read error. The chain has TRBV20-1 and TRBJ2-1; D remains unclear. CDR3 length: 14 amino acids. The ends were cut back, 6 bases at V and 9 bases at J, with 21 bases in the middle. Looked up from germline, CDR1 is DFQATT and CDR2 is SNEGSKA (reference sequence). Here the CDR3 DNA reads TGCAGTGCCGCTTCGTACCGGCAAGTCAGTGAGCAGTTCTTC. This encodes CSAASYRQVSEQFF.

J is TRBJ1-3 and V is TRBV6-5; possibly TRBD1 for D (5 bases). Germline lookup yields CDR1 MNHEY and CDR2 SVGAGI. The germline V and J ends were trimmed by 8 bases and 4 bases, with 9 bases remaining between them. There are 12 residues in the CDR3. The CDR3 loop is CASWGYGNTIYF. In nucleotides, the CDR3 is TGTGCCAGCTGGGGGTACGGAAACACCATATATTTT.

V and J are TRBV15 and TRBJ2-1, with D possibly being TRBD2 (5 bases). The CDR3 runs to 15 residues. The V gene lost 5 bases and the J gene lost 0 bases, with 11 bases spanning the gap. Germline V gives CDR1 LNHNV, CDR2 YYDKDF (reference sequence). This chain's CDR3 is CATSRGWSSYNEQFF. The CDR3 nucleotides are TGTGCCACCAGCCGGGGTTGGAGCTCCTACAATGAGCAGTTCTTC.